Listed below are T cell receptor beta chains from one sample, sequenced in a study of T cells in Graves' hyperthyroidism and ophthalmopathy. One entry per CDR3 protein results from TCRdb running MiXCR on the multiplex PCR reads. The table has around 660,000 distinct CDR3 sequences, just under 45% seen once. The specimen was peripheral blood or thyroid tissue (not recorded which). All receptors come from an adult man with Graves' disease, either hyperthyroidism or ophthalmopathy (not recorded which). Each CDR3 is given with its conserved first and last residue. A D gene is named only where the DNA matches it firmly. For some rows the clone size is stated as once, few or many, or as a class when expanded; others skip it.

v_call,j_call,d_call,clone_size,cdr3_nt,cdr3_aa
TRBV2,TRBJ2-5,-,-,TGTGCCAGCAGTGAAAACACCGGGGGCGAGACCCGGTACTTC,CASSENTGGETRYF
TRBV7-8,TRBJ2-7,-,once,TGTGCCAGCAGCCTAGGCGGTACGCCCTACGGGCAGTACTTC,CASSLGGTPYGQYF
TRBV20-1,TRBJ2-6,-,few,TGCAGTGCCCTTCGTAGGGTGTCCTCTGGGGCCAACGTCCTGACTTTC,CSALRRVSSGANVLTF
TRBV2,TRBJ1-1,-,few,TGTGCCAGCCCCCGGATCACTGAAGCTTTCTTT,CASPRITEAFF
TRBV5-4,TRBJ2-7,TRBD2,few,TGTGCCAGCAGCTCACCCACTAGCGGGGGCTACGAGCAGTACTTC,CASSSPTSGGYEQYF
TRBV25-1,TRBJ2-5,-,-,TGTGCCAGCCAGCGAGGGGACCGACAAGAGACCCAGTACTTC,CASQRGDRQETQYF
TRBV7-4,TRBJ2-5,TRBD2,-,TGTGCCAGCAGTTTAGATCCAGCGGGGCGAAAAGAGACCCAGTACTTC,CASSLDPAGRKETQYF
TRBV7-9,TRBJ2-7,TRBD2,-,TGTGCCAGCAGCCACTCGACTAGCGGGAGGGCGGACATCGACTACGAGCAGTACTTC,CASSHSTSGRADIDYEQYF
TRBV29-1,TRBJ1-2,TRBD1,-,TGCAGCGTTGAGACAGGGGGCCAGTATGGCTACACCTTC,CSVETGGQYGYTF
TRBV5-1,TRBJ2-7,-,once,TGCGCCAGCAGCTTGGCCCCGGGGACTGGGAGCTCCTACGAGCAGTACTTC,CASSLAPGTGSSYEQYF
TRBV10-3,TRBJ1-6,-,many,TGTGCCATCAGTGACTCCGTGGATAATTCACCCCTCCACTTT,CAISDSVDNSPLHF
TRBV20-1,TRBJ2-7,TRBD2,-,TGCAGTGCTAGTACGGGCGGGAGAAGGGGCGAGCAGTACTTC,CSASTGGRRGEQYF